These 15 T cell receptor beta chains share one sample of origin, sequenced in a study of CD8 T cells in Susac syndrome. Random hexamers were used to reverse transcribe an amount of roughly 0.5 to 1 ug RNA. TCRdb processed the immunoSEQ multiplex PCR reads anew with MiXCR; each CDR3 protein has one entry. The sample records some 170,000 distinct CDR3 sequences, approximately 93% being singletons. The specimen was CD4+ T cells from PBMCs. The receptors shown here come from a human donor with multiple sclerosis.

The chain couples TRBV29-1 to TRBJ1-1; D is perhaps TRBD1 (5 bases). CDR3 length: 13 residues. V lost 5 bases, J lost 5 bases, and 15 bases lay in between. The V gene's germline CDR1 is SQVTM and CDR2 ANQGSEA. The CDR3 protein is CSVTSTGGTEAFF. CDR3 DNA sequence: TGCAGCGTTACAAGCACGGGGGGAACTGAAGCTTTCTTT.

CDR3 amino acids: CASRPQDSGGYTF. CDR3 coding DNA: TGTGCCAGCAGACCCCAGGATTCGGGAGGCTACACCTTC. The V gene is TRBV12-3 or TRBV12-4, the J gene TRBJ1-2; D is unresolved. Trimming cost V 6 bases and J 8 bases, with 16 bases left between them. The CDR3 length is 13 residues.

The rearrangement uses TRBV29-1 and TRBJ2-4; D might be TRBD1 (5 bases). This CDR3 region has 13 residues. The germline V and J ends were trimmed by 2 bases and 6 bases, with 11 bases remaining between them. Looked up from germline, CDR1 is SQVTM and CDR2 is ANQGSEA. The CDR3 sequence is CSVERQGGNIQYF. CDR3 DNA: TGCAGCGTTGAAAGGCAGGGTGGAAACATTCAGTACTTC.

The V gene is TRBV30, the J gene TRBJ1-4; 7 nucleotides agree with TRBD1. In germline, CDR1 is GTSNPN, CDR2 SVGIG (reference sequence). The CDR3 extends over 11 amino acids. Germline trimming cut 5 bases from V and 8 bases from J; bases unmatched to any gene: 2. The CDR3 protein is CAWGQAEKLFF. The DNA for the CDR3 is TGTGCCTGGGGACAGGCGGAAAAACTGTTTTTT.

The rearrangement uses TRBV19 and TRBJ2-5; the D gene is possibly TRBD1 (6 bases). V was pared by 5 bases and J by 4 bases, with 11 bases between. This CDR3 has 13 residues. Germline assignment: CDR1 LNHDA and CDR2 SQIVND (reference sequence). The CDR3 loop is CASSRDTRETQYF. The DNA for the CDR3 is TGTGCCAGTAGTCGGGACACAAGAGAGACCCAGTACTTC. The variable domain in full, completed from reference TRBV19 and TRBJ2-5, reads DGGITQSPKYLFRKEGQNVTLSCEQNLNHDAMYWYRQDPGQGLRLIYYSQIVNDFQKGDIAEGYSVSREKKESFPLTVTSAQKNPTAFYLCASSRDTRETQYFGPGTRLLVL.

The V call is TRBV12-5, the J call TRBJ2-7; TRBD1 matches 8 bases. The CDR3 loop spans 12 amino acids. The V segment lost 6 bases and the J segment 6 bases; nucleotides outside the gene matches: 4. Germline loops: CDR1 LGHNT, CDR2 FRNRAP. The CDR3 is CASGQGAGEQYF. The CDR3 coding sequence is TGTGCTAGTGGGCAGGGGGCTGGCGAGCAGTACTTC.

The rearrangement links TRBV6-6 to TRBJ2-2; D may be TRBD2 (5 bases). Germline CDR1 and CDR2: MNHNY and SVGAGI (reference sequence). Trimming cost V 0 bases and J 7 bases, with 12 bases left between them. The CDR3 is 15 residues long. The chain's CDR3 is CASSYSAGRGGELFF. CDR3 bases: TGTGCCAGCAGTTACTCGGCCGGTCGGGGCGGGGAGCTGTTTTTT.

This clonotype was detected once. In DNA, the CDR3 is TGTGCCAGCAGCGGAGGGGGCATCGGAAACACCATATATTTT. Amino acids: CASSGGGIGNTIYF. V is TRBV5-4 and J is TRBJ1-3; 7 nucleotides align to TRBD1. The CDR3 is made up of 14 amino acids. V shed 4 bases and J 4 bases; nucleotides not matched to a gene: 5. Germline CDR1 and CDR2: SGHNT and YYREEE (reference sequence).

This chain links TRBV6-5 with TRBJ2-7, with 7 bases identical to TRBD1. The CDR3 contains 15 residues. Germline assignment: CDR1 MNHEY and CDR2 SVGAGI. Trimming cost V 4 bases and J 3 bases; bases outside gene matches: 9. The CDR3 DNA is TGTGCCAGCAGTTTAAGACAGGGTGGCCTCTACGAGCAGTACTTC. Protein sequence: CASSLRQGGLYEQYF.

The DNA of the CDR3 is TGCAGCGTTGACAGGTACAATGAGCAGTTCTTC. Its protein product is CSVDRYNEQFF. This chain links TRBV29-1 with TRBJ2-1, with unresolved D. Trimming left V 3 bases short and J 4 bases short, with 4 bases between. Germline assignment: CDR1 SQVTM and CDR2 ANQGSEA. The CDR3 runs 11 residues.

This clonotype has a single count. This rearrangement joins TRBV2 to TRBJ1-4; no clear D. Germline values: CDR1 SNHLY, CDR2 FYNNEI. The CDR3 covers 13 residues. V was clipped by 4 bases and J by 5 bases, with 8 bases between them. CDR3 sequence reads: CASSGTGNEKLFF. The CDR3 DNA sequence: TGTGCCAGCAGTGGGACGGGAAATGAAAAACTGTTTTTT.

V and J are TRBV30 and TRBJ2-3, with 14 nucleotides matching TRBD2. The CDR3 spans 12 residues. Germline V gene sequence: CDR1 GTSNPN, CDR2 SVGIG (reference sequence). CDR3: CGLAGGADTQYF. The CDR3 DNA sequence: TGTGGACTAGCGGGAGGGGCAGATACGCAGTATTTT.

This chain connects TRBV4-2 to TRBJ1-2; 10 positions match TRBD1. Germline CDR1 reads LGHNA; CDR2 reads YNFKEQ. The CDR3 runs to 14 residues. V shed 1 base and J 7 bases; nucleotides not matched to a gene: 3. This CDR3 reads CASSQGQGARGYTF. The DNA of the CDR3 is TGTGCCAGCAGCCAAGGACAGGGGGCTCGTGGCTACACCTTC.

This rearrangement joins TRBV6-1 to TRBJ1-5; D is uncertain. The germline V gene encodes CDR1 MNHNS and CDR2 SASEGT. The CDR3 has 14 amino acids. Trimming left V 3 bases short and J 5 bases short, with 11 bases between. This CDR3 is CASSEVHGYQPQHF. The CDR3 region has the DNA TGTGCCAGCAGTGAGGTTCATGGGTATCAGCCCCAGCATTTT.

The gene calls are TRBV13 and TRBJ2-1; D gene uncertain. Trimming removed 6 bases at V and 4 bases at J, with 13 bases between. Germline CDR1 and CDR2: PRHDT and FYEKMQ (reference sequence). This CDR3 has 14 amino acids. The CDR3 region is CASSRLSDYNEQFF. As DNA, the CDR3 is TGTGCCAGCAGTCGGTTAAGCGATTACAATGAGCAGTTCTTC.